Presented here are 17 T cell receptor beta chains from one specimen sequenced in a study of technical replicates of blood from a few donors. Profiled with immunoSEQ multiplex PCR; TCRdb holds only in-frame clones, not every one. The profile covers approximately 90,000 clones, with approximately 95% appearing a single time and 0.26% taken by the ten largest. The sequencing sample was made of T cells isolated from PBMCs. Receptors originate from a human donor in good health.

V usage is TRBV6-5 and J usage is TRBJ1-1; D gene unclear. V was clipped by 2 bases and J by 0 bases, with 4 bases between them. The germline CDR1 and CDR2 sequences are MNHEY and SVGAGI. The CDR3 consists of 13 residues. This CDR3 reads CASSYAVNTEAFF. CDR3 nucleotide sequence: TGTGCCAGCAGTTACGCAGTGAACACTGAAGCTTTCTTT.

The chain has TRBV19 and TRBJ2-1; TRBD2 aligns across 9 bases. Germline CDR1 and CDR2: LNHDA and SQIVND (reference sequence). The CDR3 covers 17 residues. V trimming: 4 bases; J trimming: 1 base; junction bases outside the gene matches: 8. CDR3 in DNA: TGTGCCAGTAGTACCCCTAGCGGGACCCCTTCCTACAATGAGCAGTTCTTC. Its protein is CASSTPSGTPSYNEQFF.

The chain uses TRBV30 and TRBJ2-5; D is undetermined. Trimming removed 8 bases from V and 5 bases from J, with 15 bases in between. The CDR3 covers 12 residues. Per germline, CDR1 GTSNPN and CDR2 SVGIG (reference sequence). The CDR3 coding sequence is TGTGCCGGTGGTGAGAGGTGGGAGACCCAGTACTTC. Its translation is CAGGERWETQYF.

The V call is TRBV27, the J call TRBJ2-1, with TRBD2 matching 8 bases. J was trimmed by 2 bases and V by 7 bases; bases with no gene match: 13. The germline CDR1 and CDR2 sequences are MNHEY and SMNVEV (reference sequence). The CDR3 totals 17 residues. CDR3 nucleotide sequence: TGTGCCAGCAAGCAAGCACCGGGACTAGGAGCCTACAATGAGCAGTTCTTC. This encodes CASKQAPGLGAYNEQFF.

The CDR3 DNA reads as TGCGCCAGCAGTGAGCCCGGGGTCGAGCAGTACTTC. Amino acids: CASSEPGVEQYF. The chain is built from TRBV10-1 and TRBJ2-7; D may be TRBD2 (5 bases). Trimming took off 2 bases at V and 6 bases at J, with 8 bases between the two ends. The germline V gene encodes CDR1 WNHNN and CDR2 SYGVQD (reference sequence). The length of the CDR3 is 12 residues.

V usage is TRBV7-2 and J usage is TRBJ1-5, with D perhaps TRBD1 (5 bases). Germline values: CDR1 SGHTA, CDR2 FQGNSA. This CDR3 spans 14 amino acids. The V end lost 5 bases, the J end lost 4 bases, and 12 bases lay between the germline ends. Here the CDR3 DNA reads TGTGCCAGCAGCCGGGACTCACCTAATCAGCCCCAGCATTTT. Amino acids: CASSRDSPNQPQHF.

This clone was seen only once. This chain links TRBV6-1 with TRBJ2-7, with 7 nucleotides matching TRBD1. CDR1 MNHNS and CDR2 SASEGT come from the germline V gene. CDR3 length: 13 residues. With V trimmed by 4 bases and J by 5 bases, 5 bases remained unmatched. Here the CDR3 reads CASSGDRENEQYF. CDR3 nucleotides: TGTGCCAGCAGTGGTGACAGGGAAAACGAGCAGTACTTC.

This chain connects TRBV9 to TRBJ2-3; D unresolved. This CDR3 comprises 12 residues. The germline CDR1 and CDR2 sequences are SGDLS and YYNGEE. V shed 3 bases and J shed 2 bases, with 4 bases lying between them. The CDR3: CASSATTDTQYF. For the CDR3, the DNA is TGTGCCAGCAGCGCTACCACAGATACGCAGTATTTT.

The J gene is TRBJ2-3, the V gene TRBV20-1; D is uncertain. V shed 3 bases and J shed 3 bases, with 4 bases lying between them. The CDR3 loop spans 11 amino acids. CDR1 is DFQATT and CDR2 is SNEGSKA in the germline V gene (reference sequence). In DNA form, the CDR3 reads TGCAGTGCTAGCAGGACAGATACGCAGTATTTT. This sequence encodes CSASRTDTQYF.

This clone was picked up one time. The chain has TRBV19 and TRBJ1-3; D is unclear. V lost 5 bases to trimming and J lost 1 base, with 9 bases between them. CDR3 length: 14 residues. The germline V gene encodes CDR1 LNHDA and CDR2 SQIVND (reference sequence). CDR3 loop: CASSPRRSGNTIYF. CDR3 sequence (DNA): TGTGCCAGTAGTCCCCGCAGATCTGGAAACACCATATATTTT.

This chain connects TRBV25-1 to TRBJ2-1; 10 positions agree with TRBD2. The germline V gene has CDR1 MGHDK and CDR2 SYGVNS. CDR3 length: 15 amino acids. Losses at the gene ends were 7 bases for V and 2 bases for J; bases not matched to a gene: 5. As DNA, the CDR3 is TGTGCCAGCAACCAAGCGGGGGGGGCCTACAATGAGCAGTTCTTC. Residues: CASNQAGGAYNEQFF.

CDR3 in amino acids: CASSSGQVYGYTF. As DNA, the CDR3 is TGTGCCAGCAGCTCTGGACAGGTCTATGGCTACACCTTC. The chain is built from TRBV7-9 and TRBJ1-2, with 7 bases that match TRBD1. The length of the CDR3 is 13 residues. The germline CDR1 and CDR2 sequences are SEHNR and FQNEAQ (reference sequence). Unmatched junction bases numbered 3, after V lost 4 bases and J lost 4 bases.

The chain couples TRBV19 to TRBJ1-4; 9 nucleotides match TRBD1. J gave up 7 bases and V 6 bases, and 15 bases lay outside the gene matches. CDR3 length: 17 residues. The V gene's germline CDR1 is LNHDA and CDR2 SQIVND (reference sequence). The chain's CDR3 is CASSRFRPDRGSEKLFF. For the CDR3, the DNA is TGTGCCAGTAGCCGTTTTCGTCCGGACAGGGGTAGTGAAAAACTGTTTTTT.

This clone was picked up one time. The CDR3 protein is CASSQSEGVNTEAFF. The DNA for the CDR3 is TGCGCCAGCAGCCAATCTGAAGGAGTGAACACTGAAGCTTTCTTT. J is TRBJ1-1 and V is TRBV4-1; D is undetermined. CDR1 is MGHRA and CDR2 is YSYEKL in the germline V gene. The CDR3 runs to 15 residues. The germline V and J ends were trimmed by 2 bases and 0 bases, with 10 bases remaining between them.

V gene TRBV2 combines with J gene TRBJ1-1; 8 positions match TRBD1. This CDR3 is built from 17 residues. V was pared by 6 bases and J by 2 bases, with 14 bases of the junction left unmatched. Germline CDR1 SNHLY, CDR2 FYNNEI. The CDR3 here is CASRYPFDRGGNTEAFF. The CDR3 DNA sequence: TGTGCCAGCAGGTATCCCTTTGACAGGGGCGGAAACACTGAAGCTTTCTTT.

The rearrangement links TRBV7-9 to TRBJ2-5, with a weak D call TRBD1 (6 bases). The CDR3 extends over 18 amino acids. Germline CDR1 SEHNR, CDR2 FQNEAQ (reference sequence). V was clipped by 4 bases and J by 2 bases, with 23 bases between them. CDR3: CASSSGLDLGGAQETQYF. The DNA of the CDR3 is TGTGCCAGCAGCTCAGGACTGGATCTAGGGGGAGCACAAGAGACCCAGTACTTC.

On this clone itself: Relative to the germline gene, one junction end is altered; a read error may explain this. The rearrangement links TRBV6-6 to TRBJ1-6; TRBD1 is a possible D gene (5 bases). Germline loops: CDR1 MNHNY, CDR2 SVGAGI (reference sequence). The CDR3 covers 16 residues. The CDR3 reads CASRRDGSSYNSPLHF. The CDR3 bases are TGTGCCAGCAGGCGGGACGGGAGCTCCTATAATTCACCCCTCCATTTT.